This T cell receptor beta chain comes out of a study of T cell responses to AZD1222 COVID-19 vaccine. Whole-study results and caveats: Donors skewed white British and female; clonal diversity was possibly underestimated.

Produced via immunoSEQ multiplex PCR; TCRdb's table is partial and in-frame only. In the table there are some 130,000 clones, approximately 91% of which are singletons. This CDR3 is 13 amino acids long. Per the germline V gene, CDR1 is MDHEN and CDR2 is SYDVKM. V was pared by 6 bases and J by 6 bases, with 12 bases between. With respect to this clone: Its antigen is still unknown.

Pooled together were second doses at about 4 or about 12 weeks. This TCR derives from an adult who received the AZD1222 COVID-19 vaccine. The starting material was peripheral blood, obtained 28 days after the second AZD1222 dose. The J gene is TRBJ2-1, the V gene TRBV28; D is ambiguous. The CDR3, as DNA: TGTGCCAGCAGGCACGGACGTGGCAATGAGCAGTTCTTC. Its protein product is CASRHGRGNEQFF.